The 5 T cell receptor beta chains reported below all come from one sample, sequenced in a study of Tregs in tolerant kidney transplant recipients. Sequencing used immunoSEQ multiplex PCR; TCRdb keeps in-frame clones, though not all of them. The table records around 98,000 clones, roughly 93% of them present only once. This specimen was CD4+ T cells from blood, taken before the transplant. These receptors all come from a human donor who received a combined kidney and bone marrow transplant.

The CDR3 bases are TGCGCCAGCAGCCTCATAGCGGGGGGGCGAGAGACCCAGTACTTC. Translation: CASSLIAGGRETQYF. This chain uses TRBV4-1 with TRBJ2-5, with 11 bases matching TRBD2. Germline lookup yields CDR1 MGHRA and CDR2 YSYEKL. V trimming: 4 bases; J trimming: 4 bases; junction bases outside the gene matches: 5. This CDR3 is 15 amino acids long.

The chain combines TRBV4-3 with TRBJ2-1; 7 bases align to TRBD1. Germline V gene lookup returns CDR1 LGHNA and CDR2 YSLEER. The CDR3 has 13 amino acids. The V segment lost 2 bases and the J segment 7 bases; nucleotides outside the gene matches: 2. CDR3 nucleotide sequence: TGCGCCAGCAGCCAACTACAGGGGAATGAGCAGTTCTTC. Translating it yields CASSQLQGNEQFF.

The CDR3 nucleotides read TGTGCCAGCCAAGGGGCGCATATATCCTACGAGCAGTACTTC. Encoded protein: CASQGAHISYEQYF. This chain joins TRBV5-6 and TRBJ2-5; TRBD1 is a possible D gene (5 bases). The closer fit of TRBJ2-7 to the DNA end suggests the J call may be wrong. CDR3 length equals 14 residues. The germline gives CDR1 SGHDT, CDR2 YYEEEE.

The V call is TRBV30, the J call TRBJ2-1; 9 bases match TRBD1. The CDR3 is 14 amino acids. Germline CDR1 reads GTSNPN; CDR2 reads SVGIG (reference sequence). The V segment lost 7 bases and the J segment 9 bases; nucleotides outside the gene matches: 13. CDR3 bases: TGTGCCTCCTCACAGGGGGCTCTAGCTAGTGAGCAGTTCTTC. Translated, it gives CASSQGALASEQFF.

This clone was seen a handful of times. The rearrangement uses TRBV5-6 and TRBJ1-2, with D tentatively TRBD1 (5 bases). V was clipped by 6 bases and J by 0 bases, with 15 bases between them. The CDR3 runs 15 residues. Germline values: CDR1 SGHDT, CDR2 YYEEEE. The CDR3 protein is CASILRDSANYGYTF. As DNA, the CDR3 is TGTGCCAGCATCCTACGGGACTCTGCTAACTATGGCTACACCTTC.